This passage covers 11 T cell receptor beta chains from one sample sequenced in a study of shared clonotypes between healthy human individuals. Clones were read by immunoSEQ multiplex PCR, and TCRdb kept only the in-frame ones, dropping some. The sample carries millions of clones, 93% recorded once. Sequencing used naive CD4+ T cells from PBMCs. Subset described: CD45RA+ positively selected. The receptors derive from a man in his late teens or twenties in good health. Some clones in this sample may be carry-over from other donors' samples.

The chain carries TRBV4-3 and TRBJ2-3; tentative D call: TRBD2 (6 bases). The V gene lost 6 bases and the J gene lost 1 base, with 20 bases spanning the gap. Per germline, CDR1 LGHNA and CDR2 YSLEER. The length of the CDR3 is 17 residues. DNA for the CDR3: TGCGCCAGCAGTGTCGGGGCTAGCGCACTAGGCACAGATACGCAGTATTTT. Protein: CASSVGASALGTDTQYF.

The chain has TRBV20-1 and TRBJ2-1, with 7 nucleotides matching TRBD2. This CDR3 is 10 amino acids long. The V gene end was trimmed by 1 base and the J gene end by 14 bases; junction bases not matched to a gene: 2. Germline loops: CDR1 DFQATT, CDR2 SNEGSKA (reference sequence). CDR3 coding DNA: TGCAGTGCTAGAGGGACTAGAGAGTTCTTC. Translating gives CSARGTREFF.

The table lists this clone with a count of one. The V and J genes are TRBV7-2 and TRBJ1-5; TRBD1 is a possible D gene (5 bases). The length of the CDR3 is 16 residues. Germline CDR1 SGHTA, CDR2 FQGNSA. With 5 bases removed from V and 0 bases from J, the gap between germline ends came to 14 bases. This CDR3 reads CASSPSSGYSNQPQHF. As DNA, the CDR3 is TGTGCCAGCAGCCCATCATCAGGGTATAGCAATCAGCCCCAGCATTTT.

This chain joins TRBV6-5 and TRBJ1-5; possibly TRBD1 for D (5 bases). V lost 5 bases and J lost 7, with 15 bases in between. This CDR3 spans 14 amino acids. Germline CDR1 reads MNHEY; CDR2 reads SVGAGI. The CDR3 protein is CASSRSQGVQPQHF. The CDR3 DNA sequence: TGTGCCAGCAGTAGAAGTCAGGGTGTACAGCCCCAGCATTTT.

The V and J genes are TRBV19 and TRBJ2-7; either TRBD1 or TRBD2 may fit D (5 bases each). CDR1 LNHDA and CDR2 SQIVND come from the germline V gene (reference sequence). The CDR3 spans 13 residues. V was shortened by 5 bases and J by 5 bases, with 13 bases between the two germline ends. The CDR3: CASSVTLGHEQYF. The CDR3 region has the DNA TGTGCCAGTAGTGTCACCCTGGGACACGAGCAGTACTTC.

The gene calls are TRBV19 and TRBJ1-2; no clear D. The V gene's germline CDR1 is LNHDA and CDR2 SQIVND (reference sequence). Trimming took off 1 base at V and 2 bases at J, with 14 bases between the two ends. CDR3 length equals 16 residues. The CDR3 sequence: CASSIGEAPVNYGYTF. In nucleotides, the CDR3 is TGTGCCAGTAGTATAGGTGAGGCACCCGTCAACTATGGCTACACCTTC.

This chain uses TRBV21-1 with TRBJ2-4; the D call TRBD1 from the table was never checked on the DNA. TRBV21-1 is a pseudogene. The CDR3 has 13 amino acids. For the CDR3, the DNA is TGTGCCAGCAGCAAGGGCGGCGGACAAAAACAGTACTTC. It encodes CASSKGGGQKQYF.

The chain is built from TRBV7-2 and TRBJ2-2, with TRBD2 identical over 11 bases. Looked up from germline, CDR1 is SGHTA and CDR2 is FQGNSA. The CDR3 is 16 amino acids. V dropped 3 bases and J dropped 3; count of bases not matched to a gene: 3. CDR3 in amino acids: CASSFGTSGYTGELFF. The CDR3 region has the DNA TGTGCCAGCAGCTTCGGGACTAGCGGTTACACCGGGGAGCTGTTTTTT. The whole variable domain, remainder taken from reference TRBV7-2 and TRBJ2-2, is GAGVSQSPSNKVTEKGKDVELRCDPISGHTALYWYRQSLGQGLEFLIYFQGNSAPDKSGLPSDRFSAERTGGSVSTLTIQRTQQEDSAVYLCASSFGTSGYTGELFFGEGSRLTVL.

The rearrangement joins TRBV6-1 to TRBJ2-7, with 7 bases matching TRBD1. J lost 6 bases, V lost 6 bases, and 5 bases had no gene match. Germline V gene sequence: CDR1 MNHNS, CDR2 SASEGT. CDR3 length: 12 amino acids. The CDR3, as DNA: TGTGCCAGCAGGATACAGGGGAGCGAGCAGTACTTC. Amino acids: CASRIQGSEQYF.

Remarks on this clone: This specimen includes other DNA sequences encoding the same CDR3. V is TRBV5-1 and J is TRBJ2-2; 7 positions match TRBD2. The V segment lost 4 bases and the J segment 0 bases; nucleotides outside the gene matches: 6. The CDR3 sequence is 16 residues long. The germline V gene has CDR1 SGHRS and CDR2 YFSETQ. The DNA of the CDR3 is TGCGCCAGCAGCCGCTTGCGGGAGACGAACACCGGGGAGCTGTTTTTT. Its translation is CASSRLRETNTGELFF.

The chain recombines TRBV28 with TRBJ2-7, with 8 nucleotides matching TRBD1. After removal of 6 bases from V and 6 bases from J, the junction contained 13 bases not matched to a gene. The CDR3 is made up of 15 amino acids. Per germline, CDR1 MDHEN and CDR2 SYDVKM. The CDR3 DNA reads TGTGCCAGCAGCTCACACGGACAGGGTCTCCTCGAGCAGTACTTC. Protein: CASSSHGQGLLEQYF. Drawing the rest from reference TRBV28 and TRBJ2-7, the complete variable domain is DVKVTQSSRYLVKRTGEKVFLECVQDMDHENMFWYRQDPGLGLRLIYFSYDVKMKEKGDIPEGYSVSREKKERFSLILESASTNQTSMYLCASSSHGQGLLEQYFGPGTRLTVT.